The 4 T cell receptor beta chains listed next were all sequenced from one sample in a study of blood T cell repertoires in COVID-19. The method was immunoSEQ multiplex PCR; TCRdb's version includes in-frame clones alone and lacks a portion of them. This table has tens of thousands of clones, roughly nine tenths appearing once. The sequenced material came from peripheral blood. The source is a woman in her thirties or forties with active COVID-19.

The rearrangement joins TRBV14 to TRBJ2-1; D perhaps matches TRBD2 (6 bases). This CDR3 is built from 14 residues. V dropped 4 bases and J dropped 5 bases, with 12 bases sitting between them. In germline, CDR1 is SGHDN, CDR2 FVKESK. CDR3 sequence (DNA): TGTGCCAGCAGCCCCCTCGGCGGGAACAATGAGCAGTTCTTC. Translated, it gives CASSPLGGNNEQFF.

CDR3 in amino acids: CASRRLGQAKSGELFF. CDR3 nucleotides: TGTGCCAGCAGACGACTAGGACAGGCCAAATCCGGGGAGCTGTTTTTT. The chain joins TRBV5-6 to TRBJ2-2; tentatively, D is TRBD1 (7 bases). Trimming removed 5 bases at V and 6 bases at J, with 20 bases between. The CDR3 runs 16 residues. Germline V gene lookup returns CDR1 SGHDT and CDR2 YYEEEE.

The gene calls are TRBV28 and TRBJ2-2, with TRBD1 identical over 9 bases. Germline CDR1 is MDHEN and CDR2 is SYDVKM. The CDR3 sequence is 16 residues long. Trimming removed 5 bases from V and 4 bases from J; junction bases left unmatched: 8. The CDR3 protein is CASSRTGGAGTGELFF. The DNA for the CDR3 is TGTGCCAGCAGTAGAACAGGGGGCGCGGGCACCGGGGAGCTGTTTTTT.

This rearrangement joins TRBV13 to TRBJ2-3; D is unresolved. The CDR3 runs to 11 residues. The V end lost 3 bases, the J end lost 5 bases, and 3 bases lay between the germline ends. Germline CDR1 is PRHDT and CDR2 is FYEKMQ (reference sequence). Here the CDR3 DNA reads TGTGCCAGCAGCTTGAGAGATACGCAGTATTTT. Translated, it gives CASSLRDTQYF.